Listed below are T cell receptor beta chains from one sample, sequenced in a study of cytomegalovirus exposure and HLA in healthy donors. The protocol was immunoSEQ multiplex PCR, while the TCRdb copy is restricted to in-frame clones and leaves out a portion. The profile shows 200,000 or so clones, about 93% of them singletons. Sequencing was done on a sample of PBMCs. Receptors originate from a woman aged 18-29 years in good health and CMV-seronegative. The CDR3 runs from the conserved cysteine through the conserved F or W. The D gene is left open where the match is weak. Not all rows give a size; the values are once, few, many and, for expanded clones, a class.

D	V	size	J	DNA	CDR3
TRBD1	TRBV19	.	TRBJ1-5	TGTGCCAGTACGGGACAGAGTAGCAATCAGCCCCAGCATTTT	CASTGQSSNQPQHF
TRBD2	TRBV4-1	.	TRBJ2-1	TGCGCCAGCAGCCAAGTAGAGACCCTAGCGGGTTTCCCCTACAATGAGCAGTTCTTC	CASSQVETLAGFPYNEQFF
.	TRBV6-1	.	TRBJ1-1	TGTGCCAGCAGTGATCCAGGGTGGATGAACACTGAAGCTTTCTTT	CASSDPGWMNTEAFF
.	TRBV7-3	few	TRBJ2-7	TGTGCCAGCAGCTTAGACGGCGGGGACTCCTACGAGCAGTACTTC	CASSLDGGDSYEQYF
.	TRBV5-4	.	TRBJ1-4	TGTGCCAGCAGCTTGGGCAGGGTTAATGAAAAACTGTTTTTT	CASSLGRVNEKLFF
.	TRBV5-4	.	TRBJ2-3	TGTGCCAGCAGCTCTGGCGGGACTCACACAGATACGCAGTATTTT	CASSSGGTHTDTQYF
.	TRBV11-3	.	TRBJ2-7	TGTGCCAGCAGCTTAGGGGGGGGACAGGCCTACGAGCAGTACTTC	CASSLGGGQAYEQYF
TRBD1	TRBV5-1	.	TRBJ2-1	TGCGCCAGCAGCCCGGGACAGGGGGCCCTTTACAATGAGCAGTTCTTC	CASSPGQGALYNEQFF
TRBD1	TRBV6-6	.	TRBJ2-3	TGTGCCAGCCAAACCCATCGGACAGGGATCGAAGATACGCAGTATTTT	CASQTHRTGIEDTQYF
.	TRBV5-1	.	TRBJ2-7	TGCGCCAGCAGCTTGGCCAGCGGCAGGGGACGTGGCGAGCAGTACTTC	CASSLASGRGRGEQYF
TRBD1	TRBV27	.	TRBJ1-5	TGTGCCAGCAGCCGACAGGGGGCTAATCAGCCCCAGCATTTT	CASSRQGANQPQHF
.	TRBV6-6	.	TRBJ1-5	TGTGCCAGCAGTTACGGCGGGGGTCCGCGGCCCCAGCATTTT	CASSYGGGPRPQHF
.	TRBV6-5	.	TRBJ2-7	TGTGCCAGCACCTCTAGCGTCAGTTGGACCGAGCAGTACTTC	CASTSSVSWTEQYF
.	TRBV6-1	.	TRBJ2-4	TGTGCCAGCAGTGGGCGGCAGGGGATAAACATTCAGTACTTC	CASSGRQGINIQYF
.	TRBV5-1	once	TRBJ2-2	TGCGCCAGCAGCTTCAGGAAGAACACCGGGGAGCTGTTTTTT	CASSFRKNTGELFF
.	TRBV6-5	.	TRBJ1-2	TGTGCCAGCAGCGAAGGGGCAGGGAAAAATGGCTACACCTTC	CASSEGAGKNGYTF
.	TRBV6-5	.	TRBJ1-3	TGTGCCAGCAGATCTTCACGCAGCTCTGGAAACACCATATATTTT	CASRSSRSSGNTIYF
.	TRBV27	.	TRBJ2-3	TGTGCCAGCAGTTTATCGGGACTCCTAGATACGCAGTATTTT	CASSLSGLLDTQYF
TRBD2	TRBV6-4	few	TRBJ2-1	TGTGCCAGCAGTGACGAAGCGGGAGGGCCGGGGGATGAGCAGTTCTTC	CASSDEAGGPGDEQFF
.	TRBV19	.	TRBJ2-3	TGTGCCCTTTTTCGGGATACGCAGTATTTT	CALFRDTQYF
.	TRBV6-6	.	TRBJ2-2	TGTGCCAGCAGGGGCCCAGGGGACACCGGGGAGCTGTTTTTT	CASRGPGDTGELFF
TRBD2	TRBV5-4	.	TRBJ2-1	TGTGCCAGCAGCATCGGGACTAGCGGGGGGAGGTACAATGAGCAGTTCTTC	CASSIGTSGGRYNEQFF
TRBD2	TRBV28	once	TRBJ2-1	TGTGCCAGCACCTACGGGGGGGCGGGTGAGCAGTTCTTC	CASTYGGAGEQFF
.	TRBV18	.	TRBJ1-3	TGTGCCAGCTCACCAATTCCCCCCAGGGCGATCTCTGGAAACACCATATATTTT	CASSPIPPRAISGNTIYF
.	TRBV27	.	TRBJ2-7	TGTGCCAGCAGTCCCTCCGGCAGGGACTCCTACGAGCAGTACTTC	CASSPSGRDSYEQYF
.	TRBV7-2	once	TRBJ2-1	TGTGCCAGCAGCGCCGGACTCTTATACAATGAGCAGTTCTTC	CASSAGLLYNEQFF
.	TRBV2	.	TRBJ1-1	TGTGCCAGCATCGTCATGGAGGCTTTCTTT	CASIVMEAFF
.	TRBV5-1	.	TRBJ2-3	TGCGCCAGCAGCCGAGATTCCCGGGCAGATACGCAGTATTTT	CASSRDSRADTQYF
.	TRBV9	.	TRBJ2-7	TGTGCCAGCAGCGTAGAGGCGGGGATCTCCTCCTACGAGCAGTACTTC	CASSVEAGISSYEQYF
TRBD1	TRBV5-1	.	TRBJ1-2	TGCGCCAGCAGCCCAGGACAGGGCATGGGTGGCTACACCTTC	CASSPGQGMGGYTF
TRBD1	TRBV6-5	once	TRBJ1-5	TGTGCCAGCGGACAGGGCAATCAGCCCCAGCATTTT	CASGQGNQPQHF
.	TRBV28	.	TRBJ1-2	TGTGCCAGCAGTTTCCAACGCGATCCAAATAGAAGGCTCTCGCGGCGGCGGCCTTCTTATGGCTACACCTTC	CASSFQRDPNRRLSRRRPSYGYTF
.	TRBV27	.	TRBJ2-7	TGTGCCAGCAGTTTAAGGGGCTCCTACGAGCAGTACTTC	CASSLRGSYEQYF
TRBD2	TRBV6-1	.	TRBJ2-7	TGTGCCAGCAGCGCAGCGGGAGACGACGAGCAGTACTTC	CASSAAGDDEQYF
TRBD2	TRBV6-1	.	TRBJ2-7	TGTGCCAGCACCGTCGAGCGGGGACCCTACGAGCAGTACTTC	CASTVERGPYEQYF
TRBD1	TRBV19	once	TRBJ1-1	TGTGCCAGTAGTATAGATGGACAGGGTGACACTGAAGCTTTCTTT	CASSIDGQGDTEAFF
TRBD1	TRBV27	.	TRBJ2-1	TGTGCCAGCAGTCTGGGACAGGGGAATGAGCAGTTCTTC	CASSLGQGNEQFF
TRBD2	TRBV5-1	.	TRBJ2-1	TGCGCCAGCAGCTTGGACCCACTAGCGGGAGGTAAAAATGAGCAGTTCTTC	CASSLDPLAGGKNEQFF
.	TRBV5-6	.	TRBJ1-2	TGTGCCAGCAGCTTCGGGTCTCCTAACTATGGCTACACCTTC	CASSFGSPNYGYTF
.	TRBV6-1	.	TRBJ2-5	TGTGCCAGCAGTGAATATCCGGGACAAGAGACCCAGTACTTC	CASSEYPGQETQYF
.	TRBV9	.	TRBJ2-1	TGTGCCAGCAGCGTACTAACAGGGTACAATGAGCAGTTCTTC	CASSVLTGYNEQFF
TRBD2	TRBV6-1	.	TRBJ2-3	TGTGCCAGCAGTCAAAGCGGGAGACCAGATACGCAGTATTTT	CASSQSGRPDTQYF
TRBD1	TRBV6-1	.	TRBJ2-7	TGTGCCAGCAGTGAGGGACAGGGGGTCTACGAGCAGTACTTC	CASSEGQGVYEQYF
TRBD2	TRBV4-1	.	TRBJ2-7	TGCGCCAGCAGCCCAAGAGAGGGGAGCGGGAGGGACTCCGGGTACTTC	CASSPREGSGRDSGYF
TRBD1	TRBV15	.	TRBJ2-5	TGTGCCACCAGCAGAGATCCGGGGACAGGGCGAGAGACCCAGTACTTC	CATSRDPGTGRETQYF
.	TRBV28	.	TRBJ1-4	TGTGCCAGCAGTTTAGGAGGGGAGGAAAAACTGTTTTTT	CASSLGGEEKLFF
TRBD1	TRBV19	.	TRBJ1-1	TGTGCCAGTAGATCGACAGGGAAGATGACTGAAGCTTTCTTT	CASRSTGKMTEAFF
TRBD1	TRBV6-5	once	TRBJ1-1	TGTGCCAGCAGTTACTCTTCAGGGGGGTCTACTGAAGCTTTCTTT	CASSYSSGGSTEAFF
TRBD2	TRBV7-2	.	TRBJ2-3	TGTGCCAGCAGCTTGTTAGCGGGGGTCCGCACAGATACGCAGTATTTT	CASSLLAGVRTDTQYF
.	TRBV2	.	TRBJ2-6	TGTGCCAGCTACGGGACAAGTCGTTCTGGGGCCAACGTCCTGACTTTC	CASYGTSRSGANVLTF
.	TRBV10-3	.	TRBJ1-2	TGTGCCATCAGTGACCCCAGGGTGGGCTATGGCTACACCTTC	CAISDPRVGYGYTF
.	TRBV2	once	TRBJ2-7	TGTGCCAGCAGCGGACTTCTCTACGAGCAGTACTTC	CASSGLLYEQYF
TRBD2	TRBV11-1	.	TRBJ2-1	TGTGCCAGCAGCTTAGGGGGACTAGCGAATGAGCAGTTCTTC	CASSLGGLANEQFF
.	TRBV5-4	.	TRBJ1-1	TGTGCCAGCAGCTTAGGGGCTTACACTGAAGCTTTCTTT	CASSLGAYTEAFF
.	TRBV15	.	TRBJ2-5	TGTGCCACCAGCAGAAACTCAGGGTCCCAAGAGACCCAGTACTTC	CATSRNSGSQETQYF